A single sample gave rise to the 18 T cell receptor beta chains below, sequenced in a study of T-cell reconstitution after alpha-beta-depleted transplantation in children. Unique molecular identifiers featured in how the TCRbeta library was prepared. TCRdb recomputed calls from the PCR reads with MiXCR, one row per CDR3 protein. This sample yields around 250,000 distinct CDR3 sequences, of which 25% are seen a single time; more than 2% belongs to the top ten. This material consisted of PBMCs, taken before TCRalphabeta/CD19-depleted stem cell transplant. Receptors originate from a girl under 10 years old with Fanconi anemia, due to receive a stem cell transplant.

This clonotype was seen repeatedly, ten times or more. The chain couples TRBV29-1 to TRBJ2-6; the D is unclear. This CDR3 is built from 12 residues. Deletions cut 6 bases from V and 0 bases from J, with 3 bases between. CDR1 is SQVTM, CDR2 ANQGSEA, per germline. CDR3 sequence: CSVGSGANVLTF. Written as DNA, the CDR3 is TGCAGCGTGGGCTCTGGGGCCAACGTCCTGACTTTC.

The gene calls are TRBV20-1 and TRBJ2-5; 12 nucleotides match TRBD2. Germline lookup yields CDR1 DFQATT and CDR2 SNEGSKA (reference sequence). The ends lost 3 bases at V and 0 bases at J; junction bases unmatched: 8. CDR3 length equals 17 residues. The CDR3 DNA follows: TGCAGTGCTAGTAGTCTAGCGGGGGGGCGGTACCAAGAGACCCAGTACTTC. As protein: CSASSLAGGRYQETQYF.

This chain connects TRBV7-7 to TRBJ2-5; 8 nucleotides agree with TRBD1. The CDR3 sequence is 13 residues long. In germline, CDR1 is SSHAT, CDR2 FNYEAQ (reference sequence). The V and J ends lost 5 bases and 5 bases, in that order; junction bases with no gene match: 4. In nucleotides, the CDR3 is TGTGCCAGCAGCGAGGACAGGGCTGAGACCCAGTACTTC. Residues: CASSEDRAETQYF.

The chain joins TRBV19 to TRBJ2-7; 9 bases match TRBD2. The CDR3 runs to 14 residues. V was pared by 4 bases and J by 3 bases, with 4 bases of the junction left unmatched. CDR1 is LNHDA and CDR2 is SQIVND in the germline V gene (reference sequence). CDR3 nucleotide sequence: TGTGCCAGTAGTAAGCGGGGGGCGGTCTACGAGCAGTACTTC. This translates into CASSKRGAVYEQYF.

This sequence joins TRBV5-1 and TRBJ2-3, with 9 nucleotides matching TRBD2. CDR3 length: 16 amino acids. V trimming: 4 bases; J trimming: 4 bases; junction bases outside the gene matches: 10. Germline V gene data show CDR1 as SGHRS and CDR2 as YFSETQ. The CDR3 DNA reads as TGCGCCAGCAGCCCCCCCTGGGCGGGGGGGCCAGATACGCAGTATTTT. Its protein is CASSPPWAGGPDTQYF.

The chain uses TRBV12-3 or TRBV12-4 and TRBJ1-1; 9 positions agree with TRBD1. Trimming at V came to 5 bases and at J to 6 bases, leaving 16 bases not matched to a gene. The CDR3 is 17 residues long. Here the CDR3 reads CASSRDRAGAGSAEAFF. For the CDR3, the DNA is TGTGCCAGCAGTAGGGACAGGGCGGGCGCGGGGTCGGCTGAAGCTTTCTTT.

The table lists this clonotype with a few counts. The chain links TRBV20-1 to TRBJ2-1; TRBD2 agrees at 7 bases. The germline gives CDR1 DFQATT, CDR2 SNEGSKA (reference sequence). After removal of 0 bases from V and 8 bases from J, the junction contained 10 bases not matched to a gene. This CDR3 has 15 amino acids. CDR3 DNA sequence: TGCAGTGCTAGAGAGCCAGGGAGGGGATCGGATGAGCAGTTCTTC. It yields the protein CSAREPGRGSDEQFF.

There are many counts of this clonotype. V is TRBV29-1 and J is TRBJ2-3; no clear D gene. Germline V gene lookup returns CDR1 SQVTM and CDR2 ANQGSEA. Trimming shortened V by 7 bases and J by 2 bases, and 10 bases separated the two germline ends. There are 12 residues in the CDR3. CDR3 in amino acids: CSARPDTDTQYF. DNA for the CDR3: TGCAGCGCCCGACCAGACACAGATACGCAGTATTTT.

The V gene is TRBV29-1, the J gene TRBJ2-1; D is undetermined. CDR1 SQVTM and CDR2 ANQGSEA come from the germline V gene. This CDR3 has 11 amino acids. V gave up 6 bases and J gave up 7 bases, with 10 bases separating them. CDR3: CSVGLPNEQFF. DNA for the CDR3: TGCAGCGTGGGCCTACCGAATGAGCAGTTCTTC.

In DNA form, the CDR3 reads TGCAGCGCCCCATCAGGGGGGGAGGGGAACAATGAGCAGTTCTTC. This encodes CSAPSGGEGNNEQFF. The chain links TRBV29-1 to TRBJ2-1; D may correspond to TRBD1 or TRBD2 (7 bases each). The germline V gene has CDR1 SQVTM and CDR2 ANQGSEA. The CDR3 length is 15 residues. Trimming left V 7 bases short and J 5 bases short, with 21 bases between.

The chain links TRBV29-1 to TRBJ2-7; the D gene is possibly TRBD1 (5 bases). V gave up 2 bases and J gave up 5 bases, with 10 bases separating them. The CDR3 length is 12 residues. Germline V lookup: CDR1 SQVTM, CDR2 ANQGSEA. The chain's CDR3 is CSVESAGNEQYF. The DNA of the CDR3 is TGCAGCGTTGAATCCGCAGGGAACGAGCAGTACTTC.

The sample holds many counts of this clonotype. The chain recombines TRBV10-3 with TRBJ2-7; D may be TRBD1 (6 bases). The CDR3 is 14 amino acids. Germline V gene lookup returns CDR1 ENHRY and CDR2 SYGVKD. V gave up 10 bases and J gave up 2 bases, with 18 bases separating them. CDR3 sequence (DNA): TGTGCCACCCAGGGGAACGGTGGGGCCTACGAGCAGTACTTC. Amino acids: CATQGNGGAYEQYF.

The chain carries TRBV11-2 and TRBJ1-2; the D is unclear. V lost 0 bases and J 8 bases, leaving 7 bases between the germline ends. The length of the CDR3 is 12 residues. From germline, CDR1 is SGHAT and CDR2 FQNNGV. CDR3 DNA: TGTGCCAGCAGCTTAGAGGCGCGAGGCTACACCTTC. Translating gives CASSLEARGYTF.

This clonotype has a count of ten or more. The chain couples TRBV28 to TRBJ2-1; D ambiguous. CDR1 is MDHEN, CDR2 SYDVKM, per germline. The CDR3 runs to 12 residues. V was pared by 2 bases and J by 6 bases, with 5 bases between. Here the CDR3 reads CASSLTSNEQFF. CDR3 bases: TGTGCCAGCAGTTTAACCAGCAATGAGCAGTTCTTC.

The chain recombines TRBV7-6 with TRBJ1-1, with 9 bases fitting TRBD1. CDR1 is SGHVS and CDR2 is FNYEAQ in the germline V gene. J gave up 5 bases and V 5 bases, and 6 bases lay outside the gene matches. There are 14 residues in the CDR3. The CDR3 DNA follows: TGTGCCAGCAGCCTAACCGGGACAGGGACTGAAGCTTTCTTT. Translated: CASSLTGTGTEAFF. The variable domain in full, with the rest retrieved from reference TRBV7-6 and TRBJ1-1, is GAGVSQSPRYKVTKRGQDVALRCDPISGHVSLYWYRQALGQGPEFLTYFNYEAQQDKSGLPNDRFSAERPEGSISTLTIQRTEQRDSAMYRCASSLTGTGTEAFFGQGTRLTVV.

This clonotype occurred many times. J is TRBJ2-3 and V is TRBV10-3; D possibly matches TRBD1 or TRBD2 (5 bases each). The V end was cut by 7 bases, the J end by 4 bases, with 15 bases between. Looked up from germline, CDR1 is ENHRY and CDR2 is SYGVKD. The CDR3 is 14 residues long. Here the CDR3 reads CAITDPGRSDTQYF. In DNA, the CDR3 is TGTGCCATCACCGATCCGGGACGCTCAGATACGCAGTATTTT.

The rearrangement joins TRBV7-8 to TRBJ1-1; D gene unclear. Trimming shortened V by 2 bases and J by 4 bases, and 11 bases separated the two germline ends. The germline gives CDR1 SGHVS, CDR2 FQNEAQ. The CDR3 spans 14 residues. The CDR3 coding sequence is TGTGCCAGCAGCTTAAAAGTGGGAGGCACTGAAGCTTTCTTT. Translated, it gives CASSLKVGGTEAFF.

This clonotype was recorded only once. The J gene is TRBJ2-7, the V gene TRBV23-1; TRBD1 aligns across 8 bases. TRBV23-1 is an ORF, with its function uncertain. The V gene end was trimmed by 3 bases and the J gene end by 3 bases; junction bases not matched to a gene: 4. This CDR3 has 14 residues. The CDR3 coding sequence is TGCGCCAGCAGTCAGGACAGGGAGAACTACGAGCAGTACTTC. As protein: CASSQDRENYEQYF.